This T cell receptor beta chain was sequenced during a study of siplizumab effects on memory and regulatory T cells. The study's findings and limits: A major contribution to the alloresponse seemed to be made by naive T cells, which seemed more diverse than memory cells.

The CDR3 consists of 18 residues. CDR1 SGHDN and CDR2 FVKESK come from the germline V gene. V shed 0 bases, J shed 1 base, and the junction held 6 bases outside the gene matches. Concerning this clone itself: Its antigen is still unknown.

Per sample, some 100,000 TCR templates were assayed. Assay used: immunoSEQ multiplex PCR; TCRdb lists only in-frame clones, some missing. The data show 97,000 or so clones, with 92% seen just once and more than 0.95% held by the top ten. The source material was CD4+ T cells sorted from blood. The chain is built from TRBV14 and TRBJ2-2; the match to TRBD2 covers 9 bases. This TCR was recovered from a human donor in good health. CDR3 DNA: TGTGCCAGCAGCCAAGAGCTCCTAGCGGGACTGAACACCGGGGAGCTGTTTTTT. Translation gives CASSQELLAGLNTGELFF. Drawing the rest from reference TRBV14 and TRBJ2-2, the complete variable domain is EAGVTQFPSHSVIEKGQTVTLRCDPISGHDNLYWYRRVMGKEIKFLLHFVKESKQDESGMPNNRFLAERTGGTYSTLKVQPAELEDSGVYFCASSQELLAGLNTGELFFGEGSRLTVL.